The source of this TCR beta chain is a study of T cells in Graves' hyperthyroidism and ophthalmopathy (dated 2019 in TCRdb). About the study as a whole: A discovery cohort of about a hundred patients, about 40 with Graves' ophthalmopathy and approximately 57 with stable Graves' hyperthyroidism, was used to find distinguishing TCR V-J signatures. After sampling, hyperthyroidism patients received methimazole starting at 30 mg daily, and ophthalmopathy patients received high-dose intravenous methylprednisolone. Whether ophthalmopathy could be predicted prospectively was tested in an independent validation cohort made up of under 20 hyperthyroidism patients plus 17 patients who later progressed to ophthalmopathy. The paper reports TCR Vbeta CDR3 sequencing of roughly 140 peripheral blood samples: some 41 ophthalmopathy, 70 to 85 hyperthyroidism and 17 progressor patients. In more than five Graves' hyperthyroidism patients, the study also compared T-cell repertoires from thyroid tissue with T-cell repertoires from blood. The roughly 90 discovery patients were divided at random into training and test sets in a 7:3 ratio. What the authors observed across the whole study: Most expanded thyroid clonotypes (frequency above 0.001) were also detected in blood, a finding suggesting that blood repertoires may reflect thyroid immune responses. Sample size was not statistically predetermined, and investigators were not blinded to group allocation. During validation, the model predicted progression to ophthalmopathy a median of approximately 6 months ahead of onset, with approximately 71% sensitivity and 72.22% specificity. A 13 V-J signature model separated ophthalmopathy from stable hyperthyroidism, with approximately 87% sensitivity and 81.08% specificity in cross-validation and 80%/75% in testing.

This clonotype was seen only a few times. Its specific antigen is unknown. Qualities for individual bases were not recorded, and no much larger clone is one base off. The TCR beta CDR3 regions were amplified from RNA transcripts. The first round of RT-PCR for the TCR CDR3 was performed with the HTBI primer set and the Qiagen OneStep RT-PCR kit. Libraries were constructed in a second round of multiplex PCR, after which size selection and purification were performed. Libraries were sequenced paired-end with 100 bp reads on an Illumina HiSeq2000. For the original study's pipeline: SOAPnuke was used to process the raw data, with reads discarded if the reads contained adapters or uncalled bases, had a mean Phred below 15, or lacked an exact constant-primer or identifier match. COPE v1.2.5 was used to merge the high-quality paired reads, and each unique nucleotide sequence was defined as a clonotype. Clonotypes were aligned to IMGT TRBV, TRBD and TRBJ reference segments using MiTCR v1.1. The analysis was restricted to V-J combinations with a frequency above 0.0001, which together covered 98% to 99.2% of the repertoires. The TCS score was defined as F50 (clonal expansion) divided by E x V (chaos), with BLOSUM62-based TCRdist calculated between CDR3 peptides within each V-J. Welch's t-statistics and random forest reduced roughly 500 V-J features to about 13, which were used in a naive Bayes classifier (R e1071). The similarity between thyroid and blood repertoires was quantified using the Morisita-Horn index. The public reads were quality trimmed at Q25 with fastp and then assembled into clones with MiXCR by TCRdb, keeping productive beta chains. Identical CDR3 proteins give one entry, which carries the most common genes and DNA. The V and J calls and clone size come from TCRdb's table, not from the authors' own analysis. This sample has fewer than 750,000 distinct CDR3 sequences in its table, and under 60% of those were observed once. Around 7.7% of the sample rests with the top ten.

Graves' hyperthyroidism was defined as stable when no progression to ophthalmopathy occurred over 18 months of follow-up. Hyperthyroidism patients were aged 18 to 65 years and newly diagnosed, with disease duration of less than 2 months. Exclusion was applied to patients with uncontrolled infections, other autoimmune diseases, pregnancy or lactation. Diagnoses were based on clinical symptoms, serum thyroxine and TRAb, thyroid ultrasound and orbital computed tomography. Total RNA was extracted with Trizol reagent, and quality was checked on an Agilent 2100 Bioanalyzer. Including the terminal cysteine and phenylalanine, the CDR3 comprises 16 residues. The kept DNA is CDR3 alone, 48 bases in frame from the first base. Sequences SGHVS (CDR1) and FNYEAQ (CDR2) are obtained from the germline V gene. The trim is 1 base for V and 2 bases for J, with a gap of 14 bases between the germline ends.

The sequenced sample was peripheral blood or thyroid tissue (not recorded which). The sequence joins TRBV7-6 to TRBJ2-5; TRBD2 is a possible D gene, resting on 6 matching bases. The sequence was collected from a woman aged 18-29 years with Graves' hyperthyroidism. CDR3 loop: CASSLVLGTFQETQYF. The sequenced DNA: TGTGCCAGCAGCTTAGTTTTGGGGACTTTTCAAGAGACCCAGTACTTC.